This T cell receptor beta chain was sequenced for a study of beta chain features in type 1 diabetes. The V and J ends lost 1 base and 5 bases respectively, with 9 bases between them. This CDR3 has 14 amino acids. Looked up from germline, CDR1 is LGHNA and CDR2 is YNFKEQ. The isolated RNA, all of it, was reverse transcribed, so expressed TCRB transcripts were what got sequenced. Data came from immunoSEQ multiplex PCR; TCRdb stores just in-frame clones and leaves some out. The profile covers some 900,000 clones, with about a sixth appearing a single time and 0.02% to 0.03% taken by the ten largest. Sequences were obtained from naive CD4+ T cells from blood. The chain is built from TRBV4-2 and TRBJ2-1; no clear D. The source is a woman aged 18 to 35 in good health. CDR3 sequence: CASSQVGPNNEQFF. In DNA form, the CDR3 reads TGTGCCAGCAGCCAAGTGGGCCCGAACAATGAGCAGTTCTTC.